This record concerns one TCR beta chain sequence. The same CDR3 also results from other DNA sequences found in this sample. This sample was included in a study of blood T cell repertoires in COVID-19. Study as a whole: Italy, Spain and the United States were the sources of the convalescent and acute COVID-19 samples. Sample material is recorded as cDNA or gDNA derived from T cells, B-cell-depleted T cells, or PBMCs.

In the authors' workflow: Reference gene primer amplification yielded estimated nucleated cell counts. Libraries were prepared by immunoSEQ multiplex PCR; TCRdb keeps only in-frame clonotypes and omits some of them. From that table come the V and J calls and clone size; the DNA was used to work out D and trimming. This sample has 90,000 to 110,000 clones; around 84% occur once, and the top ten carry less than 20%. The ends lost 4 bases at V and 1 base at J; junction bases unmatched: 3. This CDR3 region has 14 residues. Germline-derived CDR1 and CDR2 are MNHEY and SVGAGI. The sequencing sample was made of peripheral blood. The chain recombines TRBV6-5 with TRBJ2-7; 8 nucleotides line up with TRBD1. The TCR originated in an elderly woman with acute or convalescent COVID-19. CDR3 in amino acids: CASSSGQGSYEQYF. DNA of the CDR3: TGTGCCAGCAGTTCCGGACAGGGATCCTACGAGCAGTACTTC.